This T cell receptor beta chain is from a study of Graves' ophthalmopathy and Graves' hyperthyroidism. Researchers turned away patients with other autoimmune diseases, uncontrolled infections, pregnancy or lactation. RNA transcripts yielded amplified TCR beta CDR3 regions. Investigators did first-round RT-PCR with HTBI primers, then second-round multiplex PCR. One entry per CDR3 protein results from TCRdb running MiXCR on the multiplex PCR reads. The data contain approximately 540,000 distinct CDR3 sequences, roughly 40% of them singletons. Findings of the study overall: Blood also carried most expanded thyroid clonotypes exceeding 0.001 frequency.

A remark on this clonotype: Its antigen is undetermined. A much larger clone differs from this one at a single base, so this may be a read error.

The CDR3 runs to 15 residues. Trimming took 4 bases from V and 3 from J; bases not matched to a gene: 3. The germline V gene encodes CDR1 SEHNR and CDR2 FQNEAQ (reference sequence). The sequence was obtained from an adult man with Graves' hyperthyroidism. This sequence joins TRBV7-9 and TRBJ2-2; 9 bases are shared with TRBD1. Sequenced sample: peripheral blood or thyroid tissue (not recorded which). The CDR3 bases are TGTGCCAGCAGCTCTAGGACAGGGGACACCGGGGAGCTGTTTTTT. This encodes CASSSRTGDTGELFF.